A single sample is the source of the 28 T cell receptor beta chains below, sequenced in a study of blood T cell repertoires in COVID-19. Sequencing was performed with immunoSEQ multiplex PCR; in TCRdb, only in-frame clones are kept and a portion is missing. The table shows 90,000 to 150,000 clones, with around 86% occurring only once. Sequencing used peripheral blood. Receptors originate from a man older than 75 with acute or convalescent COVID-19.

The gene calls are TRBV10-3 and TRBJ2-5; D might be TRBD1 (6 bases). With 4 bases removed from V and 4 bases from J, the gap between germline ends came to 13 bases. Germline V lookup: CDR1 ENHRY, CDR2 SYGVKD. The CDR3 runs to 14 residues. In DNA form, the CDR3 reads TGTGCCATCAGTGTCAGGGGAGAGGGAGAGACCCAGTACTTC. Its protein product is CAISVRGEGETQYF.

The chain combines TRBV5-1 with TRBJ2-7; 7 bases fit TRBD2. This CDR3 has 14 residues. J gave up 1 base and V 0 bases, and 1 base lay outside the gene matches. Germline V CDR1 and CDR2: SGHRS, YFSETQ. The CDR3 DNA reads TGCGCCAGCAGCTTGGAGGGACTATCCTACGAGCAGTACTTC. Translated, it gives CASSLEGLSYEQYF.

The rearrangement links TRBV5-1 to TRBJ1-6, with D possibly matching TRBD1 (6 bases). The CDR3 covers 14 residues. Germline CDR1 and CDR2: SGHRS and YFSETQ. Trimming took off 5 bases at V and 9 bases at J, with 15 bases between the two ends. DNA for the CDR3: TGCGCCAGCAGACCCACCGCGGACAGTTCACCCCTCCACTTT. Its protein is CASRPTADSSPLHF.

This clone is a singleton in its sample. The same CDR3 can be traced to other DNA sequences in this sample. The chain employs TRBV5-1 and TRBJ1-3; D is uncertain. CDR1 is SGHRS, CDR2 YFSETQ, per germline. V lost 0 bases, J lost 1 base, and 5 bases lay in between. CDR3 size: 14 residues. CDR3 amino acids: CASSLAGSGNTIYF. The CDR3 bases are TGCGCCAGCAGCTTGGCCGGGTCTGGAAACACCATATATTTT.

The V and J genes are TRBV14 and TRBJ2-1, with a possible D match to TRBD1 (5 bases). The CDR3 contains 14 residues. Germline-derived CDR1 and CDR2 are SGHDN and FVKESK. Trimming took off 1 base at V and 7 bases at J, with 11 bases between the two ends. The CDR3 reads CASSQARAHNEQFF. CDR3 DNA sequence: TGTGCCAGCAGCCAAGCCAGGGCCCATAATGAGCAGTTCTTC.

The chain has TRBV12-3 or TRBV12-4 and TRBJ2-4; TRBD1 agrees at 8 bases. This CDR3 comprises 13 residues. The V gene end was trimmed by 6 bases and the J gene end by 6 bases; junction bases not matched to a gene: 4. The CDR3 sequence is CASSRGQVNIQYF. The CDR3, as DNA: TGTGCCAGCAGCCGGGGACAGGTAAACATTCAGTACTTC.

The chain carries TRBV7-9 and TRBJ2-3; TRBD1 agrees at 11 bases. Trimming cost V 5 bases and J 4 bases; bases outside gene matches: 5. Germline V gene sequence: CDR1 SEHNR, CDR2 FQNEAQ (reference sequence). The CDR3 runs 15 residues. CDR3 region: CASSTGQGVADTQYF. The CDR3 bases are TGTGCCAGCAGCACGGGACAGGGGGTTGCAGATACGCAGTATTTT.

The rearrangement joins TRBV21-1 to TRBJ2-4; TRBD1 was called by the table and not checked on the DNA. TRBV21-1 is flagged as a pseudogene. The CDR3 has 16 amino acids. CDR3 sequence: CASTFKWGKTKNIQYF. CDR3 coding DNA: TGTGCCAGCACCTTTAAGTGGGGCAAAACCAAAAACATTCAGTACTTC.

This sequence joins TRBV5-1 and TRBJ1-1; 10 bases are a match to TRBD1. CDR3 length: 14 amino acids. Germline-derived CDR1 and CDR2 are SGHRS and YFSETQ. The ends lost 7 bases at V and 1 base at J; junction bases unmatched: 4. This CDR3 is CASVRDRGNTEAFF. The CDR3 nucleotides read TGCGCCAGCGTCCGGGACAGGGGGAACACTGAAGCTTTCTTT.

This chain joins TRBV3-1 (or the pseudogene TRBV3-2) and TRBJ2-1; TRBD2 agrees at 8 bases. The V segment lost 3 bases and the J segment 9 bases; nucleotides outside the gene matches: 1. Looked up from germline, CDR1 is LGHDT and CDR2 is YNNKEL (reference sequence). CDR3 length equals 12 residues. The CDR3 loop reads CASSQGLGEQFF. The CDR3 bases are TGTGCCAGCAGCCAGGGACTAGGTGAGCAGTTCTTC.

The chain carries TRBV7-2 and TRBJ1-3; D possibly corresponds to TRBD1 (5 bases). The CDR3 contains 14 residues. The V gene's germline CDR1 is SGHTA and CDR2 FQGNSA. The V gene lost 6 bases and the J gene lost 1 base, with 10 bases spanning the gap. The DNA of the CDR3 is TGTGCCAGCAGACCAGGGAATTCTGGAAACACCATATATTTT. This translates into CASRPGNSGNTIYF.

The chain joins TRBV5-1 to TRBJ1-2; 11 bases line up with TRBD1. This CDR3 spans 15 amino acids. V shed 4 bases and J 3 bases; nucleotides not matched to a gene: 5. Germline loops: CDR1 SGHRS, CDR2 YFSETQ. CDR3 residues: CASSLGQGAYYGYTF. The CDR3 DNA reads as TGCGCCAGCAGCCTTGGACAGGGGGCGTACTATGGCTACACCTTC.

The chain carries TRBV27 and TRBJ2-7; D remains unclear. The CDR3 runs to 13 residues. Germline-derived CDR1 and CDR2 are MNHEY and SMNVEV (reference sequence). Trimming took 3 bases from V and 1 from J, leaving 7 bases between them. The CDR3 DNA reads as TGTGCCAGCAGTTTGGCCAGGTCCTACGAGCAGTACTTC. It is translated as CASSLARSYEQYF.

This clone was observed a handful of times. V usage is TRBV10-3 and J usage is TRBJ1-3; TRBD1 aligns across 9 bases. V lost 7 bases to trimming and J lost 3 bases; unmatched junction nucleotides: 7. This CDR3 region has 15 residues. CDR1 is ENHRY, CDR2 SYGVKD, per germline. This chain's CDR3 is CAITPQGARGNTIYF. The CDR3 DNA reads as TGTGCCATCACTCCACAGGGGGCGCGTGGAAACACCATATATTTT.

This chain uses TRBV27 with TRBJ2-1, with a possible D match to TRBD2 (6 bases). Trimming stripped 3 bases from V and 8 bases from J, with 26 bases between. The CDR3 runs to 18 residues. The germline V gene has CDR1 MNHEY and CDR2 SMNVEV (reference sequence). CDR3 DNA: TGTGCCAGCAGTTTTGAAATCTGGTGGGGACTCCTTGGGGATGAGCAGTTCTTC. Its translation: CASSFEIWWGLLGDEQFF.

The chain couples TRBV13 to TRBJ2-3; D not certain. Germline CDR1 reads PRHDT; CDR2 reads FYEKMQ (reference sequence). The CDR3 totals 15 residues. Between the trimmed V and J ends, which lost 0 bases and 2 bases, there was a span of 9 bases. This CDR3 reads CASSLGQVPTDTQYF. In DNA, the CDR3 is TGTGCCAGCAGCTTAGGCCAGGTTCCCACAGATACGCAGTATTTT.

The chain is built from TRBV7-3 and TRBJ1-6; TRBD1 is a possible D gene (5 bases). The germline CDR1 and CDR2 sequences are SGHTA and FQGTGA. There are 13 residues in the CDR3. V lost 5 bases, J lost 7 bases, and 9 bases lay in between. The CDR3 region has the DNA TGTGCCAGCAGCGTGACAGCAAATTCACCCCTCCACTTT. Protein sequence: CASSVTANSPLHF.

The chain has TRBV28 and TRBJ2-1; 10 bases line up with TRBD2. The CDR3 covers 15 residues. CDR1 is MDHEN and CDR2 is SYDVKM in the germline V gene. The junction had 7 bases not matched to a gene; V was cut back by 3 bases and J by 8 bases. The CDR3 DNA is TGTGCCAGCAGTTTGCATCCGCTAGCGGGAGATGAGCAGTTCTTC. Translation gives CASSLHPLAGDEQFF.

The chain carries TRBV4-2 and TRBJ1-2; D gene ambiguous. Germline CDR1 LGHNA, CDR2 YNFKEQ. This CDR3 is 12 amino acids long. V gave up 1 base and J gave up 3 bases, with 3 bases separating them. CDR3 region: CASSQVDYGYTF. CDR3 bases: TGTGCCAGCAGCCAAGTAGACTATGGCTACACCTTC.

The chain joins TRBV5-1 to TRBJ1-1; no reliable D call. The CDR3 is made up of 17 amino acids. V was shortened by 2 bases and J by 0 bases, with 17 bases between the two germline ends. CDR1 and CDR2 (germline): SGHRS, YFSETQ. Here the CDR3 DNA reads TGCGCCAGCAGCTTACGGGGTAATCTGGTCGTGAACACTGAAGCTTTCTTT. Protein sequence: CASSLRGNLVVNTEAFF.

The V and J genes are TRBV7-8 and TRBJ2-7, with TRBD1 matching over 12 bases. The V gene's germline CDR1 is SGHVS and CDR2 FQNEAQ. CDR3 length equals 16 residues. The V and J ends lost 4 bases and 3 bases, in that order; junction bases with no gene match: 7. The CDR3 coding sequence is TGTGCCAGCAGCTGGGACAGGGGGCAGAATAGCTACGAGCAGTACTTC. Amino acids: CASSWDRGQNSYEQYF.

The chain is built from TRBV7-6 and TRBJ2-7; no clear D gene. The CDR3 is 14 amino acids. V lost 6 bases, J lost 0 bases, and 12 bases lay in between. Looked up from germline, CDR1 is SGHVS and CDR2 is FNYEAQ. DNA of the CDR3: TGTGCCAGCAGTCCGTCCCCAGGCTCCTACGAGCAGTACTTC. Amino acids: CASSPSPGSYEQYF.

V and J are TRBV2 and TRBJ1-1, with D possibly matching TRBD1 (6 bases). CDR1 is SNHLY and CDR2 is FYNNEI in the germline V gene. The CDR3 covers 15 residues. Trimming cost V 6 bases and J 4 bases, with 18 bases left between them. CDR3 sequence reads: CASSPEGGGVTEAFF. Here the CDR3 DNA reads TGTGCCAGCAGCCCCGAGGGGGGGGGAGTCACTGAAGCTTTCTTT.

This clone came up many times. The genes are TRBV3-1 (or the pseudogene TRBV3-2) and TRBJ1-6; TRBD1 is a possible D gene (6 bases). The ends were cut back, 5 bases at V and 7 bases at J, with 12 bases in the middle. The CDR3 runs to 14 residues. Germline lookup yields CDR1 LGHDT and CDR2 YNNKEL (reference sequence). In DNA, the CDR3 is TGTGCCAGCAGCTCGAGCAGGGGAAATTCACCCCTCCACTTT. The encoded protein is CASSSSRGNSPLHF.

The chain has TRBV6-5 and TRBJ1-1; 10 nucleotides align to TRBD1. Germline assignment: CDR1 MNHEY and CDR2 SVGAGI. V shed 2 bases and J 5 bases; nucleotides not matched to a gene: 8. CDR3 size: 16 residues. CDR3 sequence (DNA): TGTGCCAGCAGTTACCCGGCAGGGACAGGGGTTACTGAAGCTTTCTTT. Translating it yields CASSYPAGTGVTEAFF.

V is TRBV6-2 or TRBV6-3 and J is TRBJ1-4; tentatively, D is TRBD1 (5 bases). Trimming took off 3 bases at V and 8 bases at J, with 19 bases between the two ends. The CDR3 extends over 16 amino acids. In germline, CDR1 is MNHEY, CDR2 SVGEGT. The CDR3: CASSYAARGLREKLFF. The CDR3 DNA sequence: TGTGCCAGCAGTTATGCCGCAAGGGGATTACGCGAAAAACTGTTTTTT.

The chain is built from TRBV7-2 and TRBJ1-2; 8 bases agree with TRBD1. Germline V gene sequence: CDR1 SGHTA, CDR2 FQGNSA. The ends lost 1 base at V and 8 bases at J; junction bases unmatched: 12. This CDR3 is built from 16 residues. The CDR3 sequence is CASSLVGQGLPLGYTF. The CDR3 region has the DNA TGTGCCAGCAGCTTAGTTGGACAGGGTTTGCCTTTGGGCTACACCTTC. Looking up the rest from reference TRBV7-2 and TRBJ1-2 gives the full variable domain: GAGVSQSPSNKVTEKGKDVELRCDPISGHTALYWYRQSLGQGLEFLIYFQGNSAPDKSGLPSDRFSAERTGGSVSTLTIQRTQQEDSAVYLCASSLVGQGLPLGYTFGSGTRLTVV.

The chain couples TRBV19 to TRBJ1-2; 7 bases are shared with TRBD1. The ends lost 3 bases at V and 8 bases at J; junction bases unmatched: 6. The germline V gene encodes CDR1 LNHDA and CDR2 SQIVND (reference sequence). This CDR3 is built from 13 residues. CDR3 sequence (DNA): TGTGCCAGTAGTATTTGGGACAGCCCCGGCTACACCTTC. It is translated as CASSIWDSPGYTF.